A selection of T cell receptor beta chains follows, all from one sample in a study of cytomegalovirus exposure and HLA in healthy donors. Some clones are missing from TCRdb's copy, which holds only in-frame ones; the method was immunoSEQ multiplex PCR. The sample has about 160,000 clones, about 85% seen once. Sequencing used PBMCs. The receptor source for this set is a male donor in good health and CMV-seropositive. The CDR3 runs from the conserved cysteine through the conserved F or W. D genes are given only for firm matches. Clone size is given for some rows only: seen once, a few or many times, or a class if the clone is expanded.

abundance	d_gene	j_gene	v_gene	CDR3nt	CDR3aa
.	TRBD2	TRBJ2-1	TRBV19	TGTGCCAGTCAGACAGGCTGGACTAGCGGCTACAATGAGCAGTTCTTC	CASQTGWTSGYNEQFF
.	.	TRBJ2-7	TRBV14	TGTGCCAGCAGCCAGCAGGGGCAGCGTTCATACGAGCAGTACTTC	CASSQQGQRSYEQYF
.	.	TRBJ2-7	TRBV7-8	TGTGCCAGCAGCTTAAGGTCGGACCGGGGCGAGCAGTACTTC	CASSLRSDRGEQYF
.	.	TRBJ2-1	TRBV27	TGTGCCACCTCTGAGGGGGGGAATGAGCAGTTCTTC	CATSEGGNEQFF
.	TRBD2	TRBJ2-1	TRBV19	TGTGCCAGTTGCCTCGGGGAGGGCGAGCAGTTCTTC	CASCLGEGEQFF
few	TRBD1	TRBJ1-6	TRBV29-1	TGCAGCTTCCGACAGGGCAAAGATTCACCCCTCCACTTT	CSFRQGKDSPLHF
.	.	TRBJ2-1	TRBV6-6	TGTGCCAGCAGTAGGAGGGATGAGCAGTTCTTC	CASSRRDEQFF
.	.	TRBJ1-5	TRBV18	TGTGCCAGCTCAACGTCGGGGACATTCGGCCCCCATAGCAATCAGCCCCAGCATTTT	CASSTSGTFGPHSNQPQHF
.	TRBD2	TRBJ2-7	TRBV7-3	TGTGCCAGCAGCCAAAGCGGGAATCTCGGCGAGCAGTACTTC	CASSQSGNLGEQYF
.	.	TRBJ1-2	TRBV5-6	TGTGCCAGCAGCGGCCCTGGACTGGACTATGGCTACACCTTC	CASSGPGLDYGYTF
.	.	TRBJ2-2	TRBV11-2	TGTGCCAGCAGCCTTACTAGCAGAGACACCGGGGAGCTGTTTTTT	CASSLTSRDTGELFF
.	TRBD1	TRBJ2-3	TRBV19	TGTGCCAGTAGTTCCGGGACAGGGCCCCTCACAGATACGCAGTATTTT	CASSSGTGPLTDTQYF
.	TRBD1	TRBJ2-3	TRBV5-4	TGTGCCAGCAGCCCTGAGGGCCCACAGGGGGATACGCAGTATTTT	CASSPEGPQGDTQYF
.	.	TRBJ1-2	TRBV7-2	TGTGCCAGCAGCGGGGAGGGAGGCTATGGCTACACCTTC	CASSGEGGYGYTF
few	TRBD2	TRBJ2-1	TRBV6-6	TGTGCCAGCAGCCAAGGTTGGACTAGCGAAGGTGAGCAGTTCTTC	CASSQGWTSEGEQFF
.	.	TRBJ2-7	TRBV7-2	TGTGCCAGCAGCCGGAATCCGGGACAAAGATACGAGCAGTACTTC	CASSRNPGQRYEQYF
.	TRBD2	TRBJ2-1	TRBV5-1	TGCGCCAGCAGCAAGGGACTAGCGGATTACAATGAGCAGTTCTTC	CASSKGLADYNEQFF
.	TRBD2	TRBJ2-7	TRBV5-1	TGCGCCAGCAGGCCTGTGGCTAGCGGGAACGCCGAGCAGTACTTC	CASRPVASGNAEQYF
.	.	TRBJ2-1	TRBV7-9	TGTGCCAGCAGCCGCCCCAGGAATGAGCAGTTCTTC	CASSRPRNEQFF
.	TRBD1	TRBJ1-4	TRBV28	TGTGCCAGCAGTTTGGACTTCTTGGACAGGGGTAATGAAAAACTGTTTTTT	CASSLDFLDRGNEKLFF
.	TRBD2	TRBJ2-7	TRBV5-6	TGTGCCAGCAGCTTGGAACTAGCGGGAGCCAGGTACGAGCAGTACTTC	CASSLELAGARYEQYF
.	TRBD1	TRBJ2-1	TRBV29-1	TGCAGCGTTGAAGATGGTCAGGGGGCTGGTAGTGAGCAGTTCTTC	CSVEDGQGAGSEQFF
.	TRBD2	TRBJ2-3	TRBV11-1	TGTGCCAGCAGCTTAGTTGGGACTACCGTCACAGATACGCAGTATTTT	CASSLVGTTVTDTQYF
.	TRBD1	TRBJ2-4	TRBV2	TGTGCCAGCAGTGAGGGGACAGGTAAAAACATTCAGTACTTC	CASSEGTGKNIQYF
few	.	TRBJ1-3	TRBV9	TGTGCCAGCAGCGTAGGGGGGGGCTCTGGAAACACCATATATTTT	CASSVGGGSGNTIYF
.	.	TRBJ2-3	TRBV4-1	TGCGCCAGCAGCCAAGGATTAGCTAGCACAGATACGCAGTATTTT	CASSQGLASTDTQYF
.	.	TRBJ2-1	TRBV6-5	TGTGCCAGCAGCCCAGGATCGGAGGTCAATGAGCAGTTCTTC	CASSPGSEVNEQFF
.	TRBD2	TRBJ2-5	TRBV12-5	TGTGCTAGTGGTGCCGGGACTAGCTGGGGTGAGACCCAGTACTTC	CASGAGTSWGETQYF
.	.	TRBJ2-7	TRBV14	TGTGCCAGCAGCCCCCGACAGGACCCAGGTGGCGAGCAGTACTTC	CASSPRQDPGGEQYF
few	TRBD1	TRBJ2-7	TRBV30	TGTGCCTGGACCATAAGAGGGACAGGGTCCTACGAGCAGTACTTC	CAWTIRGTGSYEQYF
.	.	TRBJ2-3	TRBV5-1	TGCGCCAGCAGGCCAACGACAGGATTTGGAGATACGCAGTATTTT	CASRPTTGFGDTQYF
.	TRBD2	TRBJ2-1	TRBV10-3	TGTGCCATCAGTGAGTCGACCGGGACTAGCGGCACCCGGGAGCAGTTCTTC	CAISESTGTSGTREQFF
.	.	TRBJ1-5	TRBV9	TGTGCCAGCAGCGTAGACCAGGGTTTCAATCAGCCCCAGCATTTT	CASSVDQGFNQPQHF
few	TRBD1	TRBJ2-3	TRBV10-3	TGTGCCATCAGGCCGGGACAGACCCCAGATACGCAGTATTTT	CAIRPGQTPDTQYF
.	.	TRBJ2-7	TRBV11-3	TGTGCCAGCAGCTTAGGAGGGGGAAGCGAGCAGTACTTC	CASSLGGGSEQYF
.	.	TRBJ2-3	TRBV5-4	TGTGCCAGCAGCTTTCAGAGGGACTTCAGCACAGATACGCAGTATTTT	CASSFQRDFSTDTQYF
.	.	TRBJ2-7	TRBV28	TGTGCCAGCAGTTTCCGGGGGAGCTCCTACGAGCAGTACTTC	CASSFRGSSYEQYF
.	.	TRBJ2-5	TRBV6-5	TGTGCCAGCAGTTACACACGCTCGGGAGAGACCCAGTACTTC	CASSYTRSGETQYF
few	.	TRBJ1-2	TRBV28	TGTGCCAGCAGTCCCCAGGACTCATTCTATGGCTACACCTTC	CASSPQDSFYGYTF
.	TRBD2	TRBJ2-1	TRBV7-2	TGTGCCAGCAGCCAGGGACTAGCGGGATGGGATGAGCAGTTCTTC	CASSQGLAGWDEQFF
.	.	TRBJ1-5	TRBV19	TGTGCCAGTAGTATAGAGAGGGGGAAGAATCAGCCCCAGCATTTT	CASSIERGKNQPQHF
.	TRBD1	TRBJ1-1	TRBV13	TGTGCCAGCAGGCCACCCGGGACAGCGAACACTGAAGCTTTCTTT	CASRPPGTANTEAFF
.	.	TRBJ1-3	TRBV6-1	TGTGCCAGCAGTGAACCGCCGGTAGCTGCGGGAAACACCATATATTTT	CASSEPPVAAGNTIYF
.	TRBD1	TRBJ1-2	TRBV30	TGTGCCTGGGCCGGGGGACAGCTACTTATCTATGGCTACACCTTC	CAWAGGQLLIYGYTF
.	.	TRBJ2-7	TRBV28	TGTGCCAGCAGTCTCGGTACCTACGAGCAGTACTTC	CASSLGTYEQYF
.	.	TRBJ1-5	TRBV6-1	TGTGCCAGCAGGCATCCAGAGGGAATTCAGCCCCAGCATTTT	CASRHPEGIQPQHF
.	.	TRBJ2-7	TRBV5-4	TGTGCCAGCAGCTTAGCTGGGCGGGGCACCTACGAGCAGTACTTC	CASSLAGRGTYEQYF
.	TRBD1	TRBJ1-1	TRBV7-9	TGTGCCAGCAGCTCGACAGGGGAGATTGAAGCTTTCTTT	CASSSTGEIEAFF
.	.	TRBJ2-7	TRBV29-1	TGCAGCGTCGACGGGGAAGCGGACGAGCAGTACTTC	CSVDGEADEQYF
.	.	TRBJ2-3	TRBV5-1	TGCGCCAGCAGCGACGGGAGCACAGATACGCAGTATTTT	CASSDGSTDTQYF
.	TRBD2	TRBJ2-3	TRBV6-5	TGTGCCAGCAGAGAACTAGCGGGGTCTACAGATACGCAGTATTTT	CASRELAGSTDTQYF
.	.	TRBJ1-1	TRBV2	TGTGCCAGCTCCGGCGTCCTTACGGGCACTGAAGCTTTCTTT	CASSGVLTGTEAFF
once	.	TRBJ1-3	TRBV18	TGTGCCAGCTCACCTAGCCTACTTCGAGGAGGAAACACCATATATTTT	CASSPSLLRGGNTIYF
.	.	TRBJ1-1	TRBV20-1	TGCAGTGCTGACATGAACACTGAAGCTTTCTTT	CSADMNTEAFF
.	.	TRBJ2-7	TRBV7-9	TGTGCCAGCCAAGAGTCCGGTTTTTACGAGCAGTACTTC	CASQESGFYEQYF
.	TRBD2	TRBJ2-1	TRBV25-1	TGTGCCAGCAGTACCATCGGACTAGCGGGCAGAGAGCAGTTCTTC	CASSTIGLAGREQFF
.	.	TRBJ1-2	TRBV19	TGTGCCAGTAGTTTGTTATCGGGGAACTATGGCTACACCTTC	CASSLLSGNYGYTF
once	.	TRBJ2-3	TRBV28	TGTGCCAGCACTACCGGACAGCCCTTCACAGATACGCAGTATTTT	CASTTGQPFTDTQYF
.	.	TRBJ2-1	TRBV5-1	TGCGCCAGCAGACTAGGCGGGGAGCAGTTCTTC	CASRLGGEQFF